These 28 T cell receptor beta chains came from one sample sequenced in a study of blood T cells in healthy people across ages. A second PCR of about 7 to 11 cycles used a sample-barcoded 5' primer and a J-beta primer mix. One entry per CDR3 protein, called by TCRdb with MiXCR from the 5' RACE reads. The sample gives 1.5 million to 2 million distinct CDR3 sequences, roughly 30% of which show up once; about 11% is in the top ten. What was sequenced was blood. These receptors originate from a young woman in good health.

This clonotype was seen just once. The CDR3 sequence is CSAGPGGAVTDTQYF. DNA of the CDR3: TGCAGTGCGGGACCCGGGGGGGCCGTCACAGATACGCAGTATTTT. This chain connects TRBV20-1 to TRBJ2-3; the match to TRBD2 covers 8 bases. Germline assignment: CDR1 DFQATT and CDR2 SNEGSKA (reference sequence). Trimming took 6 bases from V and 2 from J; bases not matched to a gene: 10. The CDR3 is 15 amino acids.

The chain joins TRBV27 to TRBJ1-1; D unclear. Per the germline V gene, CDR1 is MNHEY and CDR2 is SMNVEV (reference sequence). The V end was cut by 3 bases, the J end by 6 bases, with 11 bases between. CDR3 length: 13 residues. In DNA form, the CDR3 reads TGTGCCAGCAGTTTCTCGGAGGGCGCTGAAGCTTTCTTT. Translation gives CASSFSEGAEAFF.

This rearrangement joins TRBV14 to TRBJ2-3; D tentatively reads TRBD1 or TRBD2 (6 bases each). Trimming took off 1 base at V and 7 bases at J, with 12 bases between the two ends. This CDR3 has 14 amino acids. The germline CDR1 and CDR2 sequences are SGHDN and FVKESK. The DNA of the CDR3 is TGTGCCAGCAGCCAAGGGGGGCTAGCGAATACGCAGTATTTT. Amino acids: CASSQGGLANTQYF. Variable domain in full (rest from reference TRBV14 and TRBJ2-3): EAGVTQFPSHSVIEKGQTVTLRCDPISGHDNLYWYRRVMGKEIKFLLHFVKESKQDESGMPNNRFLAERTGGTYSTLKVQPAELEDSGVYFCASSQGGLANTQYFGPGTRLTVL.

On this clonotype itself: This sequence may be a read error, since a much larger clone differs from it by one base. V gene TRBV4-1 combines with J gene TRBJ2-7; either TRBD1 or TRBD2 may fit D (5 bases each). Germline CDR1 is MGHRA and CDR2 is YSYEKL. There are 16 residues in the CDR3. Trimming removed 0 bases from V and 4 bases from J, with 16 bases in between. The CDR3 bases are TGCGCCAGCAGCCAAGAATATGGGGGTGACTTGTACGAGCAGTACTTC. Translated: CASSQEYGGDLYEQYF.

V gene TRBV20-1 combines with J gene TRBJ2-3, with D possibly being TRBD2 (5 bases). The CDR3 consists of 15 residues. Trimming removed 0 bases from V and 4 bases from J, with 14 bases in between. Per the germline V gene, CDR1 is DFQATT and CDR2 is SNEGSKA (reference sequence). The CDR3 nucleotides read TGCAGTGCTAGAGATGGCGGAGTCGGGGCAGATACGCAGTATTTT. Amino acid sequence: CSARDGGVGADTQYF.

A few counts support this clonotype. The V call is TRBV4-1, the J call TRBJ2-5; tentative D call: TRBD2 (5 bases). Germline loops: CDR1 MGHRA, CDR2 YSYEKL. V shed 1 base and J shed 3 bases, with 9 bases lying between them. The CDR3 spans 14 residues. This CDR3 is CASSQGFGEETQYF. Here the CDR3 DNA reads TGCGCCAGCAGCCAAGGCTTCGGGGAAGAGACCCAGTACTTC.

Comments on this clonotype: Germline and junction disagree at one end, which may indicate a read error. CDR3 loop: CATSSQGVNTGELFF. The CDR3 DNA reads as TGTGCCACCAGTTCACAGGGGGTGAACACCGGGGAGCTGTTTTTT. The chain employs TRBV10-3 and TRBJ2-2, with 8 bases aligning to TRBD1. Per germline, CDR1 ENHRY and CDR2 SYGVKD. CDR3 size: 15 residues.

This clonotype was found many times. This chain joins TRBV18 and TRBJ1-1; D is unclear. The CDR3 contains 12 residues. CDR1 and CDR2 (germline): KGHSH, LQKENI. Trimming took off 8 bases at V and 0 bases at J, with 7 bases between the two ends. CDR3 nucleotides: TGTGCCAGCAGTCAAATGAACACTGAAGCTTTCTTT. This translates into CASSQMNTEAFF.

This clonotype came up many times. The rearrangement links TRBV28 to TRBJ2-1; D is unclear. This CDR3 region has 15 residues. V lost 3 bases and J 0 bases, leaving 9 bases between the germline ends. Germline assignment: CDR1 MDHEN and CDR2 SYDVKM. This CDR3 is CASSFLRSSYNEQFF. The CDR3 bases are TGTGCCAGCAGTTTCCTCCGTAGCTCCTACAATGAGCAGTTCTTC.

This clonotype was found a few times. V usage is TRBV12-3 or TRBV12-4 and J usage is TRBJ2-4; D remains unclear. The CDR3 is 15 residues long. V shed 7 bases and J shed 0 bases, with 13 bases lying between them. The CDR3 DNA is TGTGCCAGCACCCTGTCCTCTCTAGCCAAAAACATTCAGTACTTC. Its protein product is CASTLSSLAKNIQYF.

This clonotype was observed at least ten times. This chain uses TRBV6-5 with TRBJ2-7, with 9 bases fitting TRBD1. From germline, CDR1 is MNHEY and CDR2 SVGAGI. This CDR3 has 14 amino acids. V trimming: 2 bases; J trimming: 4 bases; junction bases outside the gene matches: 3. CDR3: CASSYRDRVYEQYF. The CDR3 nucleotides are TGTGCCAGCAGTTACCGGGACAGGGTTTACGAGCAGTACTTC.

This clonotype was detected a few times. V usage is TRBV4-1 and J usage is TRBJ2-1; D is possibly TRBD1 (6 bases). The V gene lost 1 base and the J gene lost 5 bases, with 12 bases spanning the gap. This CDR3 is 15 amino acids long. Germline V gene sequence: CDR1 MGHRA, CDR2 YSYEKL. The CDR3 is CASSQATGIHNEQFF. The DNA for the CDR3 is TGCGCCAGCAGCCAAGCTACAGGGATACACAATGAGCAGTTCTTC.

The rearrangement joins TRBV11-2 to TRBJ2-3; the D call may be TRBD1 or TRBD2 (5 bases each). The CDR3 sequence is 13 residues long. Between the trimmed V and J ends, which lost 8 bases and 4 bases, there was a span of 13 bases. Germline CDR1 and CDR2: SGHAT and FQNNGV. The CDR3: CASGQSGPDTQYF. CDR3 DNA: TGTGCCAGCGGGCAGTCGGGGCCAGATACGCAGTATTTT.

This clonotype has more than one count but fewer than ten. This chain links TRBV3-1 with TRBJ2-5; 8 bases match TRBD2. The CDR3 length is 16 residues. Germline CDR1 is LGHDT and CDR2 is YNNKEL (reference sequence). Trimming cost V 4 bases and J 5 bases; bases outside gene matches: 12. The DNA of the CDR3 is TGTGCCAGCAGCCGTAGCGGGGCGGGTGGCTGGGAGACCCAGTACTTC. Translating it yields CASSRSGAGGWETQYF.

This clonotype was found many times. This sequence joins TRBV27 and TRBJ2-1, with 9 bases lining up with TRBD2. After removal of 5 bases from V and 10 bases from J, the junction contained 3 bases not matched to a gene. Germline V gene data show CDR1 as MNHEY and CDR2 as SMNVEV (reference sequence). The CDR3 contains 12 residues. CDR3 loop: CASSKTSGEQFF. The CDR3 DNA sequence: TGTGCCAGCAGTAAAACTAGCGGGGAGCAGTTCTTC.

This chain joins TRBV27 and TRBJ1-5, with D possibly TRBD1 on 6 matching bases. Trimming stripped 3 bases from V and 5 bases from J, with 11 bases between. This CDR3 is 14 amino acids long. The germline V gene encodes CDR1 MNHEY and CDR2 SMNVEV (reference sequence). The CDR3 nucleotides are TGTGCCAGCAGTTTTTGGGGGCGCGATCAGCCCCAGCATTTT. Translating gives CASSFWGRDQPQHF.

This chain uses TRBV18 with TRBJ2-7; 7 nucleotides agree with TRBD1. This CDR3 is 15 amino acids long. Germline assignment: CDR1 KGHSH and CDR2 LQKENI. Germline trimming cut 3 bases from V and 1 base from J; bases unmatched to any gene: 6. The CDR3 loop reads CASSPTGFRSYEQYF. CDR3 in DNA: TGTGCCAGCTCACCGACAGGGTTTAGGTCCTACGAGCAGTACTTC.

This chain joins TRBV5-1 and TRBJ1-6; D is unresolved. The CDR3 extends over 14 amino acids. V gave up 0 bases and J gave up 9 bases, with 10 bases separating them. Germline loops: CDR1 SGHRS, CDR2 YFSETQ. The CDR3 nucleotides are TGCGCCAGCAGCTTGGGGATCGAGACTTCACCCCTCCACTTT. It is translated as CASSLGIETSPLHF. Together with reference TRBV5-1 and TRBJ1-6, the CDR3 gives the full variable domain: KAGVTQTPRYLIKTRGQQVTLSCSPISGHRSVSWYQQTPGQGLQFLFEYFSETQRNKGNFPGRFSGRQFSNSRSEMNVSTLELGDSALYLCASSLGIETSPLHFGNGTRLTVT.

V usage is TRBV10-2 and J usage is TRBJ2-1; D is perhaps TRBD1 or TRBD2 (7 bases each). Matching the DNA end better, TRBJ2-7 makes the J call doubtful. CDR1 is WSHSY and CDR2 is SAAADI in the germline V gene. The length of the CDR3 is 16 residues. The CDR3 protein is CASSEQGGAYAAEQYF. CDR3 nucleotides: TGCGCCAGCAGTGAGCAGGGGGGGGCGTACGCCGCCGAGCAGTACTTC.

The gene calls are TRBV12-3 or TRBV12-4 and TRBJ1-5; D not certain. The CDR3 runs to 12 residues. The V and J ends lost 6 bases and 7 bases respectively, with 10 bases between them. This CDR3 reads CASRDRGQPQHF. In DNA, the CDR3 is TGTGCCAGCAGGGACCGTGGGCAGCCCCAGCATTTT.

In its sample, this clonotype was seen many times. The chain links TRBV29-1 to TRBJ2-5; TRBD1 might be the D (5 bases). V lost 6 bases and J 1 base, leaving 6 bases between the germline ends. The CDR3 consists of 11 residues. Germline V gene data show CDR1 as SQVTM and CDR2 as ANQGSEA. The CDR3 spells CSVDIQETQYF. The DNA of the CDR3 is TGCAGCGTGGACATCCAAGAGACCCAGTACTTC.

CDR3 nucleotides: TGTGCCATCAGTGGGCAGACAGGTGCTGAGCAGTTCTTC. Amino acid sequence: CAISGQTGAEQFF. The chain recombines TRBV10-3 with TRBJ2-1, with a tentative D call TRBD1 (6 bases). There are 13 residues in the CDR3. The germline CDR1 and CDR2 sequences are ENHRY and SYGVKD. V shed 4 bases and J shed 9 bases, with 13 bases lying between them.

In its sample, this clonotype was seen once. The rearrangement uses TRBV5-6 and TRBJ2-5; D uncertain. Trimming removed 1 base from V and 5 bases from J, with 15 bases in between. Germline CDR1 SGHDT, CDR2 YYEEEE. CDR3 size: 15 residues. The DNA for the CDR3 is TGTGCCAGCAGCTTGAGGTCCCGCGCACGGGAGACCCAGTACTTC. Translated, it gives CASSLRSRARETQYF.

This clonotype has just a few counts. This chain uses TRBV20-1 with TRBJ1-1, with D possibly TRBD1 on 5 matching bases. Germline lookup yields CDR1 DFQATT and CDR2 SNEGSKA (reference sequence). The CDR3 has 14 residues. The V gene lost 5 bases and the J gene lost 0 bases, with 13 bases spanning the gap. CDR3 amino acids: CSAHRPGMNTEAFF. As DNA, the CDR3 is TGCAGTGCTCACCGCCCAGGGATGAACACTGAAGCTTTCTTT.

The chain links TRBV6-5 to TRBJ2-5, with TRBD1 identical over 8 bases. Germline V gene lookup returns CDR1 MNHEY and CDR2 SVGAGI. CDR3 length: 16 amino acids. V gave up 7 bases and J gave up 11 bases; unmatched junction bases: 21. CDR3: CASTTNDRGKRNEQYF. The CDR3, as DNA: TGTGCCAGCACCACAAACGACAGGGGTAAAAGAAATGAGCAGTACTTC.

This chain connects TRBV13 to TRBJ2-7; 13 nucleotides line up with TRBD2. V lost 5 bases to trimming and J lost 3 bases; unmatched junction nucleotides: 7. The V gene's germline CDR1 is PRHDT and CDR2 FYEKMQ (reference sequence). This CDR3 is built from 16 residues. The CDR3 coding sequence is TGTGCCAGCAGCCCCAGGACTAGCGGGGGACTCTACGAGCAGTACTTC. Translation: CASSPRTSGGLYEQYF.

The J gene is TRBJ1-1, the V gene TRBV18; D is undetermined. V was clipped by 2 bases and J by 0 bases, with 7 bases between them. CDR3 length: 14 residues. Germline V gene sequence: CDR1 KGHSH, CDR2 LQKENI. The CDR3 protein is CASSPKEMNTEAFF. The CDR3 coding sequence is TGTGCCAGCTCACCAAAGGAGATGAACACTGAAGCTTTCTTT.

The chain employs TRBV28 and TRBJ2-3; 14 positions agree with TRBD2. This CDR3 region has 16 residues. CDR1 and CDR2 (germline): MDHEN, SYDVKM. The junction had 10 bases not matched to a gene; V was cut back by 6 bases and J by 8 bases. The CDR3 DNA is TGTGCCAGCAGCCCCGGACTAGCGGGAGGAGCAGGTACGCAGTATTTT. Translated, it gives CASSPGLAGGAGTQYF.